Following are 17 T cell receptor beta chains from one sample sequenced in a study of identical twins (dated by TCRdb to the mid-2010s). Library creation used 5' RACE. The run used an Illumina HiSeq 2000. TCRdb took the public reads, trimmed them with fastp at Q25, ran MiXCR for clone calling and kept in-frame beta chains. Rows merge per CDR3 protein into single entries with the most common DNA and genes. In all, the sample holds about 890,000 distinct CDR3 sequences, and approximately 13% of those were seen once. The ten largest clones capture about 1.5% of the sample. These data also featured in a second study, about yellow fever vaccine responses in identical twins.

Sequencing was done on a sample of PBMCs. Receptors were obtained from a woman between 18 and 30 years old in good health.

Ten or more counts support this clonotype. The chain recombines TRBV7-8 with TRBJ1-1, with TRBD1 matching over 11 bases. V lost 5 bases, J lost 2 bases, and 13 bases stayed unmatched. The CDR3 extends over 18 amino acids. Germline V gene data show CDR1 as SGHVS and CDR2 as FQNEAQ. DNA for the CDR3: TGTGCCAGCAGCCTGTCCCGGGACAGGGGGTGGGCTAACACTGAAGCTTTCTTT. Translation: CASSLSRDRGWANTEAFF.

This clonotype was seen at least ten times. The CDR3 sequence is CASSLTLFADTQYF. The CDR3 coding sequence is TGTGCCAGCAGTTTGACACTCTTCGCAGATACGCAGTATTTT. The chain carries TRBV12-3 or TRBV12-4 and TRBJ2-3; D unclear. The CDR3 runs 14 residues. V lost 3 bases to trimming and J lost 4 bases, with 11 bases between them.

This clonotype has a count of ten or more. The chain is built from TRBV9 and TRBJ2-4; TRBD1 might be the D (5 bases). The germline V gene encodes CDR1 SGDLS and CDR2 YYNGEE. The CDR3 sequence is 18 residues long. Trimming pared 0 bases from V and 3 bases from J, leaving 19 bases between. CDR3 DNA sequence: TGTGCCAGCAGCGTAGGCCCTCCCCAGGGTATGGGCAAAAACATTCAGTACTTC. Protein product: CASSVGPPQGMGKNIQYF.

In its sample, this clonotype was seen a few times. The chain combines TRBV11-2 with TRBJ2-3; 10 bases map to TRBD2. This CDR3 region has 18 residues. From germline, CDR1 is SGHAT and CDR2 FQNNGV. Trimming at V came to 3 bases and at J to 5 bases, leaving 14 bases not matched to a gene. The CDR3 region has the DNA TGTGCCAGCAGCTTCGATCTATCTAGCGGGAGAGGGGAAGATACGCAGTATTTT. Amino acids: CASSFDLSSGRGEDTQYF.

There are a few counts of this clonotype. This chain uses TRBV7-7 with TRBJ2-2; 13 positions match TRBD2. The CDR3 extends over 18 amino acids. Germline values: CDR1 SSHAT, CDR2 FNYEAQ (reference sequence). V shed 8 bases and J 6 bases; nucleotides not matched to a gene: 15. CDR3 protein: CASRPGLAGDRGAGELFF. The CDR3 region has the DNA TGTGCCAGCCGACCTGGACTAGCGGGGGATCGCGGGGCCGGGGAGCTGTTTTTT.

This clonotype was seen repeatedly, ten times or more. The rearrangement links TRBV12-3 or TRBV12-4 to TRBJ2-7; D unclear. There are 13 residues in the CDR3. V lost 4 bases and J lost 2, with 9 bases in between. CDR3: CASSSDLTYEQYF. CDR3 nucleotide sequence: TGTGCCAGCAGTTCTGACTTAACCTACGAGCAGTACTTC.

This chain uses TRBV6-1 with TRBJ2-1, with 10 bases identical to TRBD2. Trimming took 5 bases from V and 0 from J; bases not matched to a gene: 4. CDR3 length equals 16 residues. Germline CDR1 MNHNS, CDR2 SASEGT. The CDR3 is CASSRRLAGSYNEQFF. CDR3 coding DNA: TGTGCCAGCAGTCGACGACTAGCGGGCTCCTACAATGAGCAGTTCTTC.

This clonotype occurred a few times. The V call is TRBV24-1, the J call TRBJ2-2; maybe TRBD2 (5 bases). V lost 6 bases to trimming and J lost 4 bases, with 11 bases between them. The germline V gene has CDR1 KGHDR and CDR2 SFDVKD. The CDR3 is 14 residues long. The CDR3 nucleotides read TGTGCCACCAGTAGAACGGGAACCACCGGGGAGCTGTTTTTT. Translating gives CATSRTGTTGELFF.

The V and J genes are TRBV7-9 and TRBJ2-7, with D perhaps given as TRBD1 or TRBD2 (5 bases each). The germline V gene encodes CDR1 SEHNR and CDR2 FQNEAQ (reference sequence). V was pared by 5 bases and J by 6 bases, with 11 bases between. The CDR3 spans 12 residues. The CDR3 loop reads CASSVTRGEQYF. As DNA, the CDR3 is TGTGCCAGCAGCGTAACTAGGGGCGAGCAGTACTTC. Combining the CDR3 with reference TRBV7-9 and TRBJ2-7 gives the whole variable domain DTGVSQNPRHKITKRGQNVTFRCDPISEHNRLYWYRQTLGQGPEFLTYFQNEAQLEKSRLLSDRFSAERPKGSFSTLEIQRTEQGDSAMYLCASSVTRGEQYFGPGTRLTVT.

This chain connects TRBV28 to TRBJ2-6; D is unclear. Trimming left V 1 base short and J 0 bases short, with 4 bases between. CDR3 length equals 15 residues. Germline CDR1 reads MDHEN; CDR2 reads SYDVKM. The CDR3 protein is CASSLLVSGANVLTF. CDR3 in DNA: TGTGCCAGCAGTTTATTAGTCTCTGGGGCCAACGTCCTGACTTTC.

V gene TRBV5-4 combines with J gene TRBJ2-1; TRBD2 matches at 14 bases. Germline V gives CDR1 SGHNT, CDR2 YYREEE (reference sequence). This CDR3 contains 17 residues. The ends lost 1 base at V and 5 bases at J; junction bases unmatched: 5. The CDR3 region is CASSLRRLAGGNNEQFF. In DNA form, the CDR3 reads TGTGCCAGCAGCTTGCGGCGACTAGCGGGAGGGAACAATGAGCAGTTCTTC. The full variable domain, rest sourced from reference TRBV5-4 and TRBJ2-1, is ETGVTQSPTHLIKTRGQQVTLRCSSQSGHNTVSWYQQALGQGPQFIFQYYREEENGRGNFPPRFSGLQFPNYSSELNVNALELDDSALYLCASSLRRLAGGNNEQFFGPGTRLTVL.

This clonotype appeared many times. The V call is TRBV20-1, the J call TRBJ2-5; D is possibly TRBD1 or TRBD2 (5 bases each). V was cut by 4 bases and J by 0 bases, with 12 bases left in between. Germline loops: CDR1 DFQATT, CDR2 SNEGSKA (reference sequence). The CDR3 is 14 residues long. This chain's CDR3 is CSAKTGRDQETQYF. CDR3 DNA sequence: TGCAGTGCTAAGACGGGACGAGACCAAGAGACCCAGTACTTC.

This clonotype was detected once. The chain combines TRBV5-1 with TRBJ2-1, with D possibly being TRBD2 (7 bases). The V and J ends lost 0 bases and 12 bases respectively, with 19 bases between them. CDR1 and CDR2 from the germline V gene are SGHRS and YFSETQ. The CDR3 has 15 residues. The CDR3 sequence: CASSLGGRELITQFF. CDR3 sequence (DNA): TGCGCCAGCAGCTTGGGGGGGCGGGAGCTAATAACGCAGTTCTTC.

This clonotype was seen more than once but under ten times. The DNA of the CDR3 is TGTGCCAGCATCCACGGGACCTCGAGGGAGACCCAGTACTTC. Residues: CASIHGTSRETQYF. The chain recombines TRBV3-1 with TRBJ2-5; the D gene could be TRBD1 or TRBD2 (5 bases each). The germline V gene encodes CDR1 LGHDT and CDR2 YNNKEL (reference sequence). This CDR3 is built from 14 residues. V lost 7 bases to trimming and J lost 5 bases, with 17 bases between them.

This clonotype was counted only a few times. The chain employs TRBV4-1 and TRBJ2-3; 7 bases match TRBD2. The CDR3 extends over 15 amino acids. Germline V gene sequence: CDR1 MGHRA, CDR2 YSYEKL. With 0 bases clipped from V and 5 bases from J, the junction kept 5 bases outside the gene matches. The CDR3 is CASSQEFGGRDTQYF. As DNA, the CDR3 is TGCGCCAGCAGCCAAGAATTCGGGGGGAGAGATACGCAGTATTTT.

This clonotype was detected many times. The rearrangement links TRBV29-1 to TRBJ2-2; 10 bases line up with TRBD1. Germline CDR1 reads SQVTM; CDR2 reads ANQGSEA. This CDR3 spans 14 amino acids. The V segment lost 5 bases and the J segment 4 bases; nucleotides outside the gene matches: 4. The CDR3 sequence: CSVRQGAFTGELFF. The DNA of the CDR3 is TGCAGCGTTCGACAGGGGGCGTTCACCGGGGAGCTGTTTTTT.

The chain uses TRBV7-9 and TRBJ1-1; 7 bases agree with TRBD1. The junction had 8 bases not matched to a gene; V was cut back by 5 bases and J by 2 bases. Germline CDR1 SEHNR, CDR2 FQNEAQ (reference sequence). The CDR3 has 15 amino acids. The CDR3 reads CASSNEGQSNTEAFF. Here the CDR3 DNA reads TGTGCCAGCAGCAACGAGGGACAGTCAAACACTGAAGCTTTCTTT.